This entry lists 13 T cell receptor beta chains sequenced from one sample in a study of T cells in Graves' hyperthyroidism and ophthalmopathy. TCR beta CDR3 sequences were amplified from RNA transcripts. The HTBI primer set served for first-round RT-PCR of the TCR CDR3. TCRdb analysed the multiplex PCR reads with MiXCR anew, one entry per CDR3 protein. This table holds 200,000 to 250,000 distinct CDR3 sequences, roughly 15% found once. The sample taken for sequencing was blood. Every receptor here comes from a woman younger than 35 with Graves' ophthalmopathy.

Many counts were recorded for this clonotype. The chain is built from TRBV20-1 and TRBJ2-1; possible D gene TRBD2, 7 bases. This CDR3 comprises 15 residues. Germline V gives CDR1 DFQATT, CDR2 SNEGSKA (reference sequence). Trimming left V 7 bases short and J 6 bases short, with 22 bases between. The CDR3 region is CSVRVAGVRGNEQFF. The CDR3 nucleotides are TGCAGTGTACGGGTGGCGGGAGTCAGGGGCAATGAGCAGTTCTTC.

The chain joins TRBV2 to TRBJ2-3; 8 bases are shared with TRBD2. There are 13 residues in the CDR3. The ends lost 6 bases at V and 5 bases at J; junction bases unmatched: 4. Germline CDR1 and CDR2: SNHLY and FYNNEI. The CDR3 region is CASSGGAKDTQYF. The CDR3 DNA reads TGTGCCAGCAGCGGGGGGGCCAAAGATACGCAGTATTTT.

Of note for this clonotype: A much larger clone sits a single nucleotide away, making a read error possible. J is TRBJ2-1 and V is TRBV5-1; weak D call: TRBD2 (6 bases). The CDR3 spans 13 residues. The germline CDR1 and CDR2 sequences are SGHRS and YFSETQ. CDR3 bases: TGCACCAGCCAGGGACTTGATTACAATGAGCAGTTCTTC. Translating it yields CTSQGLDYNEQFF.

This clonotype showed up just a few times. The chain recombines TRBV19 with TRBJ2-3; TRBD2 aligns across 9 bases. The CDR3 loop spans 15 amino acids. V was clipped by 5 bases and J by 2 bases; unmatched bases: 5. The germline gives CDR1 LNHDA, CDR2 SQIVND (reference sequence). For the CDR3, the DNA is TGTGCCAGTAGTCCCGGGACTAGCACCACAGATACGCAGTATTTT. It translates to CASSPGTSTTDTQYF.

This clonotype has ten or more counts. The rearrangement uses TRBV7-8 and TRBJ1-5; 9 bases are shared with TRBD1. In germline, CDR1 is SGHVS, CDR2 FQNEAQ. The V gene end was trimmed by 5 bases and the J gene end by 6 bases; junction bases not matched to a gene: 17. This CDR3 is built from 18 residues. CDR3 loop: CASSRTGDGSRGGQPQHF. The CDR3 DNA reads TGTGCCAGCAGCCGGACAGGGGACGGGTCAAGGGGCGGTCAGCCCCAGCATTTT. The complete variable domain, with remaining parts taken from reference TRBV7-8 and TRBJ1-5, reads GAGVSQSPRYKVAKRGQDVALRCDPISGHVSLFWYQQALGQGPEFLTYFQNEAQLDKSGLPSDRFFAERPEGSVSTLKIQRTQQEDSAVYLCASSRTGDGSRGGQPQHFGDGTRLSIL.

V usage is TRBV19 and J usage is TRBJ2-5, with TRBD1 as a possible D gene (5 bases). The length of the CDR3 is 12 residues. Between the trimmed V and J ends, which lost 8 bases and 6 bases, there was a span of 13 bases. Germline assignment: CDR1 LNHDA and CDR2 SQIVND (reference sequence). The CDR3 reads CASGVWGQTQYF. The CDR3 nucleotides are TGTGCCAGTGGTGTTTGGGGCCAGACCCAGTACTTC.

This clonotype has a count of ten or more. This chain joins TRBV5-5 and TRBJ1-2; D call uncertain. The CDR3 is 16 residues long. Germline CDR1 SGHKS, CDR2 YYEKEE (reference sequence). V lost 0 bases, J lost 0 bases, and 12 bases lay in between. The CDR3 DNA is TGTGCCAGCAGCTTGGGCAGTTCCGACTCTAACTATGGCTACACCTTC. Translated, it gives CASSLGSSDSNYGYTF.

This clonotype appeared many times. The chain is built from TRBV6-2 or TRBV6-3 and TRBJ2-4, with no clear D. Germline lookup yields CDR1 MNHEY and CDR2 SVGEGT. The germline V and J ends were trimmed by 4 bases and 4 bases, with 14 bases remaining between them. The CDR3 sequence is 15 residues long. CDR3 protein: CASSWVGWGKNIQYF. The CDR3, as DNA: TGTGCCAGCAGTTGGGTGGGGTGGGGAAAAAACATTCAGTACTTC.

This clonotype was counted a single time. The chain links TRBV18 to TRBJ2-3; 9 nucleotides align to TRBD2. This CDR3 spans 13 amino acids. J was trimmed by 5 bases and V by 7 bases; bases with no gene match: 4. The V gene's germline CDR1 is KGHSH and CDR2 LQKENI. The CDR3: CASLAGEEDTQYF. The CDR3 DNA is TGTGCCAGCTTAGCGGGAGAGGAAGATACGCAGTATTTT.

DNA for the CDR3: TGTGCCAGCACCTTTGACAGGGGGCGGAATCAGCCCCAGCATTTT. Residues: CASTFDRGRNQPQHF. This sequence joins TRBV28 and TRBJ1-5; 10 nucleotides match TRBD1. Trimming at V came to 7 bases and at J to 4 bases, leaving 7 bases not matched to a gene. The CDR3 sequence is 15 residues long. Per the germline V gene, CDR1 is MDHEN and CDR2 is SYDVKM.

This clonotype was recorded many times. V gene TRBV19 combines with J gene TRBJ2-7, with D maybe TRBD2 (6 bases). This CDR3 is built from 16 residues. Trimming cost V 3 bases and J 1 base, with 16 bases left between them. Per germline, CDR1 LNHDA and CDR2 SQIVND (reference sequence). The CDR3 spells CASSIVGGLGSYEQYF. CDR3 in DNA: TGTGCCAGTAGTATTGTCGGGGGACTCGGTTCCTACGAGCAGTACTTC.

In this sample, this clonotype turned up a few times. Since a much larger clone is just one base distant, this may be a read error. For the CDR3, the DNA is TGCGCCAGCAGACCAACTAGCGGGCCTTCCTACGAGCGGTACTTC. Its translation is CASRPTSGPSYERYF. This chain links TRBV4-1 with TRBJ2-7, with 9 nucleotides matching TRBD2. The germline V gene has CDR1 MGHRA and CDR2 YSYEKL. This CDR3 region has 15 residues.

This clonotype was detected ten times or more. The rearrangement uses TRBV28 and TRBJ1-5; D is ambiguous. V lost 5 bases and J lost 2, with 13 bases in between. Germline V lookup: CDR1 MDHEN, CDR2 SYDVKM. The CDR3 totals 15 residues. DNA of the CDR3: TGTGCCAGCAGTCGATTAGAGTCAGGCAATCAGCCCCAGCATTTT. Translated: CASSRLESGNQPQHF.